This TCR beta chain was recovered during a study of Ad26.COV2.S vaccination and SARS-CoV-2 variants. Study-level points and caveats: People given the vaccine had a wider spike-specific TCR breadth than placebo recipients did. CD8+ and CD4+ T cells specific for spike reportedly responded with substantial breadth after vaccination. Total T cell responses, in the TCR breadth and depth analyses, may have been underestimated. Vaccinees and placebo recipients showed similar non-spike TCR breadth.

Trimming removed 12 bases from V and 3 bases from J; junction bases left unmatched: 10. The CDR3 extends over 14 amino acids. Per germline, CDR1 KGHDR and CDR2 SFDVKD. This clone was detected only once. Its antigen remains unidentified. Repertoires were generated with immunoSEQ multiplex PCR, while TCRdb's copy carries only in-frame clones and drops some. Among over 110,000 clones listed, more than 80% were seen once. The TCR sequence derives from a human donor who had recovered from COVID-19. V gene TRBV24-1 combines with J gene TRBJ1-5, with 7 bases that match TRBD1. Sequences were derived from peripheral blood, sampled after recovery from COVID-19. CDR3 residues: CAPNHDRVNQPQHF. DNA of the CDR3: TGTGCCCCCAACCACGACAGGGTCAATCAGCCCCAGCATTTT.